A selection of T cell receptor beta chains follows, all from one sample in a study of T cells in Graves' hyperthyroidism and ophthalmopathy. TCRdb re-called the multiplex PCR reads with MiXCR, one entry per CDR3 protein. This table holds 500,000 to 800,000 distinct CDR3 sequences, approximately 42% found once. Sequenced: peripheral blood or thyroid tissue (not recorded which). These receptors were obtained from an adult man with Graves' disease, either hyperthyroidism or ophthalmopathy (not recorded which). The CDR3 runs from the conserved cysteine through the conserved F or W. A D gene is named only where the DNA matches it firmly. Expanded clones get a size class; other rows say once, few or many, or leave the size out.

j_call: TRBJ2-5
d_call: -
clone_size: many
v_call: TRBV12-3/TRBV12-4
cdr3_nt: TGTGCCAGCAGCCACCCACTCGGGGTGGGGGAGACCCAGTACTTC
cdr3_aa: CASSHPLGVGETQYF

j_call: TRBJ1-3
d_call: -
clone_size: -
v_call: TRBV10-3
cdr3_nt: TGTGCCATCAGAGACGATAGGCGAAACACCATATATTTT
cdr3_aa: CAIRDDRRNTIYF

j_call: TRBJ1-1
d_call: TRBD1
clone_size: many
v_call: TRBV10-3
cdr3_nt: TGTGCCATCAGTGAATCAGGGGGAATGAACACTGAAGCTTTCTTT
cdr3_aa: CAISESGGMNTEAFF

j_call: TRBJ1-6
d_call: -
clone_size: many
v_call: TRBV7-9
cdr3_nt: TGTGCCAGCAGCCCAGAGATAGACTCACCCCTCCACTTT
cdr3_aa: CASSPEIDSPLHF

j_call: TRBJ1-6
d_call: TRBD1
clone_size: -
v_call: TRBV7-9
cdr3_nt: TGTGCCGGCAGCTTGCACGACCTACAGGGGGCTGGATCAGCCCTCCACTTT
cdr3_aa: CAGSLHDLQGAGSALHF

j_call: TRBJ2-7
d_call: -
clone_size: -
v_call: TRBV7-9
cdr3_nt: TGTGCCAGCAGCTGGGTTACTACCAGGGGGCAGTACTTC
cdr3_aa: CASSWVTTRGQYF

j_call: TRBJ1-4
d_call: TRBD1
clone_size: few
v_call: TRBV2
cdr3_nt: TGTGCCAGCAGTGAATTCGGGACAGGGGGCGTAAGAGAAAAACTGTTTTTT
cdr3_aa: CASSEFGTGGVREKLFF

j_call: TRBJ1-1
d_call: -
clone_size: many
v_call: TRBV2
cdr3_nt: TGTGCCAGCAGAATGACAGCTGCTTTCTTT
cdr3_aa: CASRMTAAFF

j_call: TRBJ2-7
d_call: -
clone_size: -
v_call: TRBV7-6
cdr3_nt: TGTGCCAGCGCCGAGCAGTACTTC
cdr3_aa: CASAEQYF

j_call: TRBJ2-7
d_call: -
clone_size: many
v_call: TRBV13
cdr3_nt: TGTGCCAGCAGCTTACAGGGTCTCCGATCCTACGAGCAGTACTTC
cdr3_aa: CASSLQGLRSYEQYF

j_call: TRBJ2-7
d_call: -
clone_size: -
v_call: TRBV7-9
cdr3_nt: TGTGCCAGCAGCCAAGACAGGCGGGTCCAAGAGACCTACGAGCAGTACTTC
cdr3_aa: CASSQDRRVQETYEQYF

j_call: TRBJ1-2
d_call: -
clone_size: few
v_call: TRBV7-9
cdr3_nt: TGTGCCAGCAGCCCCCCCGTCGTGTTGAATGGCTACACCTTC
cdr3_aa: CASSPPVVLNGYTF

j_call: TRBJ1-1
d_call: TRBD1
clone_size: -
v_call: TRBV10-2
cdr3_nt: TGCGCCAGCAGTTACCAACAGGGGGCAATCACTGAAGCTTTCTTT
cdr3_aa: CASSYQQGAITEAFF

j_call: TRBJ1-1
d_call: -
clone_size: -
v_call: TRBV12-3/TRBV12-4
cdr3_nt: TGTGCCAGCAGACCCCCGGAGTTAACTGAAGCTTTCTTT
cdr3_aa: CASRPPELTEAFF

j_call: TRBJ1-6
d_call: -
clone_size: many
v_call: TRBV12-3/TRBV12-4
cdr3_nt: TGTGCCAGCAGTAGACAGAGTAATTCACCCCTCCACTTT
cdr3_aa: CASSRQSNSPLHF

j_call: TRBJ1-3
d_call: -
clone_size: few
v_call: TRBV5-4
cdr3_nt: TGTGCCAGCAGCTTGGGCAGTTTCTCTGGAAACACCATATATTTT
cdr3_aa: CASSLGSFSGNTIYF

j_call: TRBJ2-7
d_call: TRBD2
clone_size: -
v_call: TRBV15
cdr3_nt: TGTGCCACCAGCAGAGACACCAGGGAGGGGTTGGGTGAGCAGTACTTC
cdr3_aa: CATSRDTREGLGEQYF

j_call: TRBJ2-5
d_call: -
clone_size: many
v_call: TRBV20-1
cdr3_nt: TGCAGTGCTAGAGTAGAATACCAAGAGACCCAGTACTTC
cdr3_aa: CSARVEYQETQYF

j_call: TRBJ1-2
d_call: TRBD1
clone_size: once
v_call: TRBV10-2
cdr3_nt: TGCGCCAGCAGTGAGTCCAGACAGGGGGAATGGAGCTACACCTTC
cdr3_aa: CASSESRQGEWSYTF

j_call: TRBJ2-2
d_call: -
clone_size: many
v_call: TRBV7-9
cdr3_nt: TGTGCCAGCAGCCTCACGACCCTATCGAACACCGGGGAGCTGTTTTTT
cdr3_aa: CASSLTTLSNTGELFF

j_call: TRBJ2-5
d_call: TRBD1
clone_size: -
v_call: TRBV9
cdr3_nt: TGTGCCAGCAGCGGGAGACAGGGTTACCAAGAGACCCAGTACTTC
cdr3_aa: CASSGRQGYQETQYF

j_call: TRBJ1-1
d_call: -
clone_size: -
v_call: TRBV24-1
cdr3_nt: TGTGCCACCAGTGATTCCCGCCAGGATGAAGCTTTCTTT
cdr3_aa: CATSDSRQDEAFF

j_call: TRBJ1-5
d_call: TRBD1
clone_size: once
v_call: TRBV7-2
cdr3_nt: TGTGCCAGCACAGCCGGGACAGGGGGTTCGAGACAGCCCCAGCATTTT
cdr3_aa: CASTAGTGGSRQPQHF

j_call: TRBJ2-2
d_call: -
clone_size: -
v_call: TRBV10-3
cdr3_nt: TGTGCCATCAGTGACGCGGCAGGGAGGCCTGGGGAGCTGTTTTTT
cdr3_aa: CAISDAAGRPGELFF

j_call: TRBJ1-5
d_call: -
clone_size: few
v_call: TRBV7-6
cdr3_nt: TGTGCCAGTAGGTTAGCCAGGGGAAGCAATCAGCCCCAGCATTTT
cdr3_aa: CASRLARGSNQPQHF

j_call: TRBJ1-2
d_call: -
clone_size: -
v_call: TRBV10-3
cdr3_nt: TGTACCAGCGTTAACTATGGCTACACCTTC
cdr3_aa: CTSVNYGYTF

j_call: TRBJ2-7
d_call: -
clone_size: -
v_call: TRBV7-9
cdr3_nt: TGTGCGGCAATTACCTACGAGCAGTACTTC
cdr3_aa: CAAITYEQYF

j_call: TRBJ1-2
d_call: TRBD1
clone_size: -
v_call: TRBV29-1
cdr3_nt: TGCAGCGTTGGGACAGGGGGCTTTTTCTATGGCTACACCTTC
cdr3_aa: CSVGTGGFFYGYTF

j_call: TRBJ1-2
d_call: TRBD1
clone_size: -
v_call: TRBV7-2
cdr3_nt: TGTGCCAGCAGCACGGACAGGGGGCTAAATGGCTACACCTTC
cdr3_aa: CASSTDRGLNGYTF

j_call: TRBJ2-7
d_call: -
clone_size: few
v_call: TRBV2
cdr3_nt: TGTGCCAGCAGTGAACAGAGCGAGCAGTACTTC
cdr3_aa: CASSEQSEQYF

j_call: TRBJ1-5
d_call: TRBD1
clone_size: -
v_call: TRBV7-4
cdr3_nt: TGTGCCAGCAGCTTAGGGGACAGGGGGCAGTATAGCAATCAGCCCCAGCATTTT
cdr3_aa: CASSLGDRGQYSNQPQHF

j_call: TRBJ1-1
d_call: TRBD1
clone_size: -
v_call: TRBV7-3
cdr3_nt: TGTGCCAGCAGCCAGTCTCCGGGACAGCCTTTCTTT
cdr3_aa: CASSQSPGQPFF

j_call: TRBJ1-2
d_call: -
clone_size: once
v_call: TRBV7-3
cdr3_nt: TGTGCCAGCAGCCAAGGCCTGACGAACTATGGCTACACCTTC
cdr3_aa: CASSQGLTNYGYTF

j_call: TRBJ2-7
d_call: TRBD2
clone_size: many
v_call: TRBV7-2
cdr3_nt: TGTGCCAGCAGCCCCGGCGGGGGGAATTTCTACGAGCAGTACTTC
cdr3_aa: CASSPGGGNFYEQYF

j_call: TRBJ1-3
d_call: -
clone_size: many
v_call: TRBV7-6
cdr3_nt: TGTGCCAGCAGCCCAGGACAGAGCTCTGGAAACACCATATATTTT
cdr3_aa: CASSPGQSSGNTIYF

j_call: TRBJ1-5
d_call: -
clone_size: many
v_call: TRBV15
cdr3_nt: TGTGCCACCAGCAGAGATCTGGGTAGTCAGCCCCAGCATTTT
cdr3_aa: CATSRDLGSQPQHF

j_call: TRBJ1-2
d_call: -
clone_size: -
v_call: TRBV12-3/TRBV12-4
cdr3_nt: TGTGCCAGCAGTCCCTCTAGGGGCGGAAGGAACTATGGCTACACCTTC
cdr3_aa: CASSPSRGGRNYGYTF

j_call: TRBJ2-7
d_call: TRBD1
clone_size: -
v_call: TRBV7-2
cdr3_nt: TGTGCCAAAGGTACGGACAGGCGTACCTACGAGCAGTACTTC
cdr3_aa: CAKGTDRRTYEQYF

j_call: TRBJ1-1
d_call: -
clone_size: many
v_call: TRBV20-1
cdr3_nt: TGCAGTGCTAGGTCTGGGCTCGCTGAAGCTTTCTTT
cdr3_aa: CSARSGLAEAFF

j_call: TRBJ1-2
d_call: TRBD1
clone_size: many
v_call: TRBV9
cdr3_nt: TGTGCCAAAGGGACAGACTATGGCTACACCTTC
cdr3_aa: CAKGTDYGYTF

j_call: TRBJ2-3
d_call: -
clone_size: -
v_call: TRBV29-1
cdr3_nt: TGCAGCGTTGAGAGGACAGACCGGGGGAATACGCAGTATTTT
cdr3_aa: CSVERTDRGNTQYF

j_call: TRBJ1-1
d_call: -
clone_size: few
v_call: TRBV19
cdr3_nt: TGTGCCAGTAGTATACTAGGGACTGAAGCTTTCTTT
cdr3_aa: CASSILGTEAFF

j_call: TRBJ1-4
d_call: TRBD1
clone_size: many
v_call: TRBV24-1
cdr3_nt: TGTGCCACCAGTGAGACCGGGACAGGGGTTGAAAAACTGTTTTTT
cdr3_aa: CATSETGTGVEKLFF

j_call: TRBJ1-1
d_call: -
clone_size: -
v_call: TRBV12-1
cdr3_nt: TGTGCCAGCAGCTTTGTTGACACGGACCCGAACACTGAAGCTTTCTTT
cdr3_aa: CASSFVDTDPNTEAFF

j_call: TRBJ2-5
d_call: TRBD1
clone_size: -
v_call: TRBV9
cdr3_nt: TGTGCCAGCAGCTCAACCGGGACAGGCCAAGAGACCCAGTACTTC
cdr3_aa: CASSSTGTGQETQYF

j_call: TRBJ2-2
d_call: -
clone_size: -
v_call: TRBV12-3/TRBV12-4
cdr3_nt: TGTGCCAGCAGTTGGACAGACGGCGGGGAGCTGTTTTTT
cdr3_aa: CASSWTDGGELFF

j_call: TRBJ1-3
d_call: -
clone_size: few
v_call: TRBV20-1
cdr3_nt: TGCAGTGCTAGTGTCACCTCTGGAAACACCATATATTTT
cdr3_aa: CSASVTSGNTIYF

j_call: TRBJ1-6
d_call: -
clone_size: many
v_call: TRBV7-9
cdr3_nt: TGTGCCAGCAGCTCGCCAGCCAGCAATTCACCCCTCCACTTT
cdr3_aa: CASSSPASNSPLHF

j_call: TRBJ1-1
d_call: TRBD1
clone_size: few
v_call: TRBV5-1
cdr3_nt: TGCGCCAGCAGCCAGGGACAGGGGGCGCCTGGAGCTTTCTTT
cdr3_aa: CASSQGQGAPGAFF

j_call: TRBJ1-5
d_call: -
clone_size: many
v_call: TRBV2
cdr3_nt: TGTGCCAGCAGTGACGGAGGGGTTCAGCCCCAGCATTTT
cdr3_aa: CASSDGGVQPQHF

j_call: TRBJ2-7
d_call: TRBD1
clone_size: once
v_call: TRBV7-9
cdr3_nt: TGTGCCAGCAGCTGGTCCGGGACAGGGGTTGGCGAGCAGTACTTC
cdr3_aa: CASSWSGTGVGEQYF

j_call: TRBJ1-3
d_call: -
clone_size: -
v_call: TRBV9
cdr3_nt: TGTGCCAGCAGCCCTTCTTGGACGGCTTACTCTGGAAACACCATATATTTT
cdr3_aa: CASSPSWTAYSGNTIYF